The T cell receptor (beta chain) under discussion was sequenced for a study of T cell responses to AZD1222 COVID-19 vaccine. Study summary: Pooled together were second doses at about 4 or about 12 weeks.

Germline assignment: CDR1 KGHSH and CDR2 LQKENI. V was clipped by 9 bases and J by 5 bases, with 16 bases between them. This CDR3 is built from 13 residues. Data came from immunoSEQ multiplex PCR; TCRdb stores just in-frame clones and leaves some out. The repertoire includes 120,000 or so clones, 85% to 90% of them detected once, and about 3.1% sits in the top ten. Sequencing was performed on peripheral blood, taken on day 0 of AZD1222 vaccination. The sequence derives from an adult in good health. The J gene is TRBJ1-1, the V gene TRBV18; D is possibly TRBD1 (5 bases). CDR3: CASHTMKGTEAFF. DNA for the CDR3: TGTGCCAGTCACACAATGAAGGGGACTGAAGCTTTCTTT.